One and the same sample provided the 32 T cell receptor beta chains below, sequenced in a study of T cell responses to AZD1222 COVID-19 vaccine. Data came from immunoSEQ multiplex PCR; TCRdb stores just in-frame clones and leaves some out. The profile shows some 130,000 clones, approximately 92% of them singletons. Source: peripheral blood, taken 28 days after the second AZD1222 dose. The receptor source for this set is an adult who received the AZD1222 COVID-19 vaccine.

The gene calls are TRBV14 and TRBJ1-4; maybe TRBD1 (5 bases). Trimming left V 0 bases short and J 5 bases short, with 13 bases between. The CDR3 contains 16 residues. Germline V lookup: CDR1 SGHDN, CDR2 FVKESK. CDR3 coding DNA: TGTGCCAGCAGCCAAGATTGGATGGGGGAGAATGAAAAACTGTTTTTT. Amino acids: CASSQDWMGENEKLFF. Full variable domain (rest looked up from reference TRBV14 and TRBJ1-4): EAGVTQFPSHSVIEKGQTVTLRCDPISGHDNLYWYRRVMGKEIKFLLHFVKESKQDESGMPNNRFLAERTGGTYSTLKVQPAELEDSGVYFCASSQDWMGENEKLFFGSGTQLSVL.

V usage is TRBV4-1 and J usage is TRBJ2-1, with 7 bases matching TRBD2. This CDR3 region has 22 residues. V trimming: 6 bases; J trimming: 4 bases; junction bases outside the gene matches: 30. Germline V lookup: CDR1 MGHRA, CDR2 YSYEKL. CDR3 nucleotides: TGCGCCAGCAGTTTCATATCCATAATAGGACTAGTCGCACTTCCCGGTTACAATGAGCAGTTCTTC. Translation gives CASSFISIIGLVALPGYNEQFF.

The chain combines TRBV18 with TRBJ1-5; D might be TRBD1 (5 bases). Trimming removed 1 base at V and 2 bases at J, with 12 bases between. This CDR3 has 16 amino acids. Per the germline V gene, CDR1 is KGHSH and CDR2 is LQKENI. DNA for the CDR3: TGTGCCAGCTCACCACGGGGGGGGTCTGGCAATCAGCCCCAGCATTTT. Translated: CASSPRGGSGNQPQHF.

V usage is TRBV9 and J usage is TRBJ2-2, with 12 bases identical to TRBD2. The CDR3 is made up of 16 amino acids. Losses at the gene ends were 2 bases for V and 7 bases for J; bases not matched to a gene: 6. CDR1 is SGDLS, CDR2 YYNGEE, per germline. CDR3 nucleotide sequence: TGTGCCAGCAGCGTGAGAACTAGCGGGGGGCACGGGGAGCTGTTTTTT. Protein: CASSVRTSGGHGELFF.

This chain joins TRBV6-1 and TRBJ1-5; D gene unclear. In germline, CDR1 is MNHNS, CDR2 SASEGT. The CDR3 length is 13 residues. Between the trimmed V and J ends, which lost 2 bases and 7 bases, there was a span of 9 bases. The CDR3: CASSEFVAQPQHF. As DNA, the CDR3 is TGTGCCAGCAGTGAATTCGTCGCGCAGCCCCAGCATTTT.

This clone was seen only once. The chain uses TRBV19 and TRBJ1-1; D is ambiguous. Between the trimmed V and J ends, which lost 6 bases and 1 base, there was a span of 15 bases. Germline V CDR1 and CDR2: LNHDA, SQIVND (reference sequence). The CDR3 covers 15 residues. The CDR3 DNA is TGTGCCAGTAGCACCAACGGACGGGGGAACACTGAAGCTTTCTTT. This gives the protein CASSTNGRGNTEAFF.

The rearrangement joins TRBV20-1 to TRBJ2-1; possibly TRBD2 for D (7 bases). This CDR3 is 14 amino acids long. V was shortened by 5 bases and J by 9 bases, with 20 bases between the two germline ends. From germline, CDR1 is DFQATT and CDR2 SNEGSKA (reference sequence). The CDR3 sequence is CSAGGGGRRSEQFF. The CDR3 DNA is TGCAGTGCTGGTGGGGGGGGCCGTCGGAGTGAGCAGTTCTTC.

This rearrangement joins TRBV19 to TRBJ2-2, with a tentative D call TRBD1 (6 bases). Germline V CDR1 and CDR2: LNHDA, SQIVND (reference sequence). The CDR3 is 16 residues long. The V gene lost 2 bases and the J gene lost 2 bases, with 12 bases spanning the gap. The CDR3 spells CASSIPQGQNTGELFF. The CDR3 nucleotides read TGTGCCAGTAGTATACCCCAGGGACAAAACACCGGGGAGCTGTTTTTT.

The rearrangement joins TRBV19 to TRBJ1-6, with D unresolved. The CDR3 spans 13 residues. V lost 5 bases and J 6 bases, leaving 8 bases between the germline ends. CDR1 and CDR2 (germline): LNHDA, SQIVND (reference sequence). CDR3 region: CASSFQTNSPLHF. The CDR3 DNA sequence: TGTGCCAGTAGTTTTCAGACTAATTCACCCCTCCACTTT.

The chain links TRBV6-5 to TRBJ1-5; D is unresolved. The germline V and J ends were trimmed by 2 bases and 7 bases, with 6 bases remaining between them. The CDR3 contains 12 residues. Germline V CDR1 and CDR2: MNHEY, SVGAGI. The CDR3, as DNA: TGTGCCAGCAGTTACGAGGGCCAGCCCCAGCATTTT. Protein sequence: CASSYEGQPQHF.

The chain carries TRBV18 and TRBJ1-1; D gene unclear. Germline lookup yields CDR1 KGHSH and CDR2 LQKENI. The CDR3 runs to 13 residues. V gave up 10 bases and J gave up 1 base, with 13 bases separating them. The DNA for the CDR3 is TGTGCCAACCGAAAAGAGGGGAACACTGAAGCTTTCTTT. Protein: CANRKEGNTEAFF.

The rearrangement links TRBV2 to TRBJ1-6, with unresolved D. V gave up 2 bases and J gave up 7 bases, with 12 bases separating them. CDR3 size: 15 residues. Germline values: CDR1 SNHLY, CDR2 FYNNEI. The DNA of the CDR3 is TGTGCCAGCAGTGAAAGGAGTCCGGTGAATTCACCCCTCCACTTT. Its translation: CASSERSPVNSPLHF.

In this sample, this clone turned up a few times. The chain recombines TRBV4-2 with TRBJ1-4; the match to TRBD1 covers 11 bases. After removal of 4 bases from V and 7 bases from J, the junction contained 8 bases not matched to a gene. The CDR3 is made up of 16 amino acids. Looked up from germline, CDR1 is LGHNA and CDR2 is YNFKEQ. CDR3 sequence (DNA): TGTGCCAGCAGCCCCGGGACCGGGACAGGGGGTGAAAAACTGTTTTTT. Its translation: CASSPGTGTGGEKLFF.

This clone was picked up one time. The J gene is TRBJ1-2, the V gene TRBV24-1; D perhaps matches TRBD1 (5 bases). Per germline, CDR1 KGHDR and CDR2 SFDVKD. This CDR3 is built from 13 residues. Trimming pared 2 bases from V and 4 bases from J, leaving 7 bases between. The CDR3 DNA reads as TGTGCCACCAGTGATTCAGGGAGCTATGGCTACACCTTC. Its translation is CATSDSGSYGYTF.

The rearrangement links TRBV9 to TRBJ1-1; D perhaps matches TRBD1 (6 bases). The CDR3 contains 15 residues. V lost 3 bases and J 0 bases, leaving 12 bases between the germline ends. Germline lookup yields CDR1 SGDLS and CDR2 YYNGEE. The CDR3 loop reads CASSGGGTLNTEAFF. CDR3 DNA: TGTGCCAGCAGCGGGGGCGGGACACTGAACACTGAAGCTTTCTTT.

The rearrangement uses TRBV3-1 (or the pseudogene TRBV3-2) and TRBJ1-6; D remains ambiguous. V dropped 2 bases and J dropped 9 bases, with 8 bases sitting between them. Germline-derived CDR1 and CDR2 are LGHDT and YNNKEL (reference sequence). CDR3 length: 13 residues. CDR3 amino acids: CASSQYLSSPLHF. In DNA form, the CDR3 reads TGTGCCAGCAGCCAATACTTATCTTCACCCCTCCACTTT.

The chain joins TRBV18 to TRBJ1-2; no clear D. The germline V gene has CDR1 KGHSH and CDR2 LQKENI. V was cut by 3 bases and J by 6 bases, with 11 bases left in between. The CDR3 is 13 residues long. CDR3 coding DNA: TGTGCCAGCTCACCCCTTGAAGGGAATGGCTACACCTTC. Its translation is CASSPLEGNGYTF.

The chain employs TRBV7-8 and TRBJ2-1; 10 nucleotides agree with TRBD2. With V trimmed by 4 bases and J by 5 bases, 11 bases remained unmatched. CDR3 size: 17 residues. Germline assignment: CDR1 SGHVS and CDR2 FQNEAQ. The DNA of the CDR3 is TGTGCCAGCAGCTGGGGGGGACTAGCGCTTAGGGACAATGAGCAGTTCTTC. It encodes CASSWGGLALRDNEQFF.

The chain has TRBV19 and TRBJ1-5; D gene ambiguous. CDR1 and CDR2 from the germline V gene are LNHDA and SQIVND (reference sequence). With 5 bases removed from V and 5 bases from J, the gap between germline ends came to 19 bases. This CDR3 has 16 residues. The CDR3 reads CASSPTPQGLHQPQHF. The CDR3 coding sequence is TGTGCCAGTAGTCCGACCCCCCAAGGGTTGCATCAGCCCCAGCATTTT.

This chain uses TRBV25-1 with TRBJ1-2, with a possible D match to TRBD1 (5 bases). In germline, CDR1 is MGHDK, CDR2 SYGVNS. Trimming pared 6 bases from V and 3 bases from J, leaving 11 bases between. This CDR3 is built from 13 residues. CDR3 DNA sequence: TGTGCCAGCAGATCAGGGACCGACTATGGCTACACCTTC. Its translation is CASRSGTDYGYTF.

The gene calls are TRBV2 and TRBJ2-1, with 9 bases that match TRBD1. CDR3 length: 14 amino acids. J lost 8 bases, V lost 6 bases, and 8 bases had no gene match. Germline-derived CDR1 and CDR2 are SNHLY and FYNNEI. The CDR3 sequence: CASRRDRAFDEQFF. Here the CDR3 DNA reads TGTGCCAGCAGGCGGGACAGGGCCTTCGATGAGCAGTTCTTC.

In its sample, this clone was seen once. The chain recombines TRBV28 with TRBJ1-2; possible D gene TRBD1, 5 bases. With 8 bases removed from V and 7 bases from J, the gap between germline ends came to 23 bases. Per germline, CDR1 MDHEN and CDR2 SYDVKM. The CDR3 covers 15 residues. The DNA for the CDR3 is TGTGCCAGCGTCCCCAGCCGGGGGGGATTGGGTGGCTACACCTTC. Amino acids: CASVPSRGGLGGYTF.

Only one count was recorded for this clone. This chain joins TRBV6-6 and TRBJ2-1; D remains ambiguous. Per the germline V gene, CDR1 is MNHNY and CDR2 is SVGAGI (reference sequence). Trimming stripped 0 bases from V and 2 bases from J, with 5 bases between. The CDR3 is made up of 14 amino acids. This CDR3 reads CASSYSRTYNEQFF. CDR3 coding DNA: TGTGCCAGCAGTTACTCCAGGACCTACAATGAGCAGTTCTTC.

The chain has TRBV21-1 and TRBJ2-7; the tabulated D call, TRBD1, remains unverified against the DNA. TRBV21-1 is designated a pseudogene. The CDR3 runs to 13 residues. The CDR3 DNA reads as TGTGCCAGCAGCCTTGAGGTGGGCAGGGATCAGTACTTC. Its translation is CASSLEVGRDQYF.

J is TRBJ2-1 and V is TRBV6-5; TRBD1 matches at 10 bases. V lost 6 bases to trimming and J lost 4 bases; unmatched junction nucleotides: 3. This CDR3 contains 14 residues. Looked up from germline, CDR1 is MNHEY and CDR2 is SVGAGI. The CDR3 protein is CASRGTGVYNEQFF. CDR3 DNA: TGTGCCAGCAGGGGGACAGGGGTTTACAATGAGCAGTTCTTC.

The chain is built from TRBV7-2 and TRBJ1-3; D might be TRBD1 (6 bases). V was shortened by 5 bases and J by 0 bases, with 14 bases between the two germline ends. Germline loops: CDR1 SGHTA, CDR2 FQGNSA. The CDR3 has 16 residues. Here the CDR3 reads CASSHGGGDSGNTIYF. In nucleotides, the CDR3 is TGTGCCAGCAGCCATGGGGGCGGGGACTCTGGAAACACCATATATTTT.

The chain uses TRBV27 and TRBJ2-3; tentatively, D is TRBD2 (5 bases). Germline V gives CDR1 MNHEY, CDR2 SMNVEV (reference sequence). The ends were cut back, 4 bases at V and 4 bases at J, with 12 bases in the middle. This CDR3 has 14 residues. This CDR3 is CASSWTTIADTQYF. The CDR3 region has the DNA TGTGCCAGCAGTTGGACGACTATCGCAGATACGCAGTATTTT.

The chain is built from TRBV7-8 and TRBJ2-2; possible D gene TRBD1, 6 bases. This CDR3 comprises 16 residues. V was pared by 1 base and J by 0 bases, with 9 bases between. CDR1 and CDR2 (germline): SGHVS, FQNEAQ. This CDR3 reads CASSLGRTANTGELFF. The CDR3, as DNA: TGTGCCAGCAGCTTAGGGAGGACAGCGAACACCGGGGAGCTGTTTTTT.

The CDR3 sequence is CASSLTIDAKNIQYF. In nucleotides, the CDR3 is TGTGCCAGCAGCCTAACTATAGACGCCAAAAACATTCAGTACTTC. The chain recombines TRBV6-2 or TRBV6-3 with TRBJ2-4; no clear D. Trimming removed 6 bases at V and 1 base at J, with 13 bases between. The CDR3 loop spans 15 amino acids. Germline assignment: CDR1 MNHEY and CDR2 SVGEGT.

This chain links TRBV10-3 with TRBJ1-6; TRBD1 aligns across 9 bases. This CDR3 contains 14 residues. The germline gives CDR1 ENHRY, CDR2 SYGVKD. Losses at the gene ends were 6 bases for V and 6 bases for J; bases not matched to a gene: 3. DNA of the CDR3: TGTGCCATCAGCGGACAGGGGACTAATTCACCCCTCCACTTT. It yields the protein CAISGQGTNSPLHF.

The rearrangement joins TRBV4-2 to TRBJ2-3; TRBD1 aligns across 10 bases. This CDR3 has 15 amino acids. With 4 bases clipped from V and 6 bases from J, the junction kept 7 bases outside the gene matches. Germline V lookup: CDR1 LGHNA, CDR2 YNFKEQ. The CDR3 region is CASSLTGGASDTQYF. The CDR3 region has the DNA TGTGCCAGCAGCCTGACAGGGGGCGCTTCGGATACGCAGTATTTT.

The CDR3 coding sequence is TGTGCCAGCAGCTTGGTATCGGCTTACGAGCAGTACTTC. Translation: CASSLVSAYEQYF. The chain joins TRBV5-6 to TRBJ2-7, with D unresolved. The CDR3 has 13 amino acids. Germline V gives CDR1 SGHDT, CDR2 YYEEEE. Trimming removed 0 bases at V and 4 bases at J, with 8 bases between. The full variable domain, in which reference TRBV5-6 and TRBJ2-7 provide the parts outside the CDR3, is DAGVTQSPTHLIKTRGQQVTLRCSPKSGHDTVSWYQQALGQGPQFIFQYYEEEERQRGNFPDRFSGHQFPNYSSELNVNALLLGDSALYLCASSLVSAYEQYFGPGTRLTVT.